This passage covers 2 T cell receptor beta chains from one sample sequenced in a study of sequential checkpoint blockade in melanoma. The table came from immunoSEQ multiplex PCR; TCRdb's copy has only in-frame clones and leaves some out. The sample shows fewer than 6,500 clones, under 25% of them seen only once. The treatment is: randomized to nivolumab then ipilimumab (arm A) or the reverse (arm B). This specimen consisted of tumor tissue (inferred from file names), obtained from a patient given nivolumab and ipilimumab in sequence. All receptors derive from a human donor with melanoma.

The genes are TRBV28 and TRBJ2-7, with TRBD1 as a possible D gene (5 bases). The CDR3 spans 14 residues. The V gene's germline CDR1 is MDHEN and CDR2 SYDVKM. V was pared by 7 bases and J by 3 bases, with 16 bases between. For the CDR3, the DNA is TGTGCCAGCAATCGGGCCTTTAGGGGCTACGAGCAGTACTTC. The encoded protein is CASNRAFRGYEQYF.

This clone qualifies as medium-sized. V usage is TRBV11-3 and J usage is TRBJ2-2; D is uncertain. Trimming pared 2 bases from V and 1 base from J, leaving 14 bases between. The CDR3 contains 17 residues. Germline CDR1 and CDR2: SGHNT and YENEEA. The DNA for the CDR3 is TGTGCCAGCAGCTTATTGTTTTTGGATCTGAACACCGGGGAGCTGTTTTTT. Translation gives CASSLLFLDLNTGELFF.